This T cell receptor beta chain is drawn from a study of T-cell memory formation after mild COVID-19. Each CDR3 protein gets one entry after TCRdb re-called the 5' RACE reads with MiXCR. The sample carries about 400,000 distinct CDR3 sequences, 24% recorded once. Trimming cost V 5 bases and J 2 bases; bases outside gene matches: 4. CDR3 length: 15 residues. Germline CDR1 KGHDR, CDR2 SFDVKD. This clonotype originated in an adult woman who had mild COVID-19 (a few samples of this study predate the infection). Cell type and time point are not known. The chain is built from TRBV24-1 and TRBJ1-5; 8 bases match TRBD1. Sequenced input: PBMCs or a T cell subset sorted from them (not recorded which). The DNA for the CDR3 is TGTGCCACCAGTGCGACGGGACAGGGCAATCAGCCCCAGCATTTT. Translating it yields CATSATGQGNQPQHF.